This TCR beta chain stems from a study of technical replicates of blood from a handful of donors. This clone occurred once. Repertoires were generated with immunoSEQ multiplex PCR, while TCRdb's copy carries only in-frame clones and drops some. The table lists tens of thousands of clones, about 97% of them singletons, with over 0.2% in the top ten. V gave up 7 bases and J gave up 6 bases; unmatched junction bases: 16. The CDR3 runs 17 residues. Per germline, CDR1 SGHTS and CDR2 YDEGEE. The rearrangement links TRBV5-8 to TRBJ2-2; 9 nucleotides agree with TRBD2. The source material was T cells isolated from PBMCs. The source of this sequence is a human donor in good health. The CDR3 nucleotides are TGTGCCAGCGGTAATGTACCGGGACTAGCATCAGCCGGGGAGCTGTTTTTT. Encoded protein: CASGNVPGLASAGELFF.